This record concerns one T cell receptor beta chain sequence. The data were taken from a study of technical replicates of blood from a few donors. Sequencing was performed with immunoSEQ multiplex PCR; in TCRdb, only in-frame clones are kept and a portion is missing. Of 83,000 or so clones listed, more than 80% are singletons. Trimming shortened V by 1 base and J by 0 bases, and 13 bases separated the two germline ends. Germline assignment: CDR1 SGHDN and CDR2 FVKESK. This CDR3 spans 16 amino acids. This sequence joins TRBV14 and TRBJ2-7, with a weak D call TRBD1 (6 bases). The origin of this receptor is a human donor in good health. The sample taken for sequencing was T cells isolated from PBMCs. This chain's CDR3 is CASSQGWGHDSYEQYF. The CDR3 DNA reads TGTGCCAGCAGCCAAGGATGGGGACACGACTCCTACGAGCAGTACTTC.